What follows is one TCR beta chain and its context. V gave up 6 bases and J gave up 0 bases, with 12 bases separating them. The CDR3 length is 14 residues. Looked up from germline, CDR1 is SEHNR and CDR2 is FQNEAQ (reference sequence). Libraries were prepared by immunoSEQ multiplex PCR; TCRdb keeps only in-frame clonotypes and omits some of them. The table records fewer than 25,000 clones, 65% to 85% of them present only once. The data belong to a study of OX40 agonist ivuxolimab in advanced cancers. Study in general: Patients in dose escalation had liver, melanoma, kidney or head and neck cancers. Aged about 20 to 85 with a mean of approximately 57 years, they were less than 90% male. Having had anti-PD-1, anti-PD-L1 or anti-CTLA-4 therapy before was allowed, and over 35% had some.

The chain couples TRBV7-9 to TRBJ2-7; D unresolved. The clonotype comes from an adult with an advanced solid tumor such as melanoma, head and neck, liver or kidney cancer. Material: CD4+ or CD8+ T cells sorted from blood, obtained in a trial of the OX40 agonist ivuxolimab. The CDR3 is CASRPVLSSYEQYF. The CDR3 region has the DNA TGTGCCAGCAGGCCCGTCCTCAGCTCCTACGAGCAGTACTTC.